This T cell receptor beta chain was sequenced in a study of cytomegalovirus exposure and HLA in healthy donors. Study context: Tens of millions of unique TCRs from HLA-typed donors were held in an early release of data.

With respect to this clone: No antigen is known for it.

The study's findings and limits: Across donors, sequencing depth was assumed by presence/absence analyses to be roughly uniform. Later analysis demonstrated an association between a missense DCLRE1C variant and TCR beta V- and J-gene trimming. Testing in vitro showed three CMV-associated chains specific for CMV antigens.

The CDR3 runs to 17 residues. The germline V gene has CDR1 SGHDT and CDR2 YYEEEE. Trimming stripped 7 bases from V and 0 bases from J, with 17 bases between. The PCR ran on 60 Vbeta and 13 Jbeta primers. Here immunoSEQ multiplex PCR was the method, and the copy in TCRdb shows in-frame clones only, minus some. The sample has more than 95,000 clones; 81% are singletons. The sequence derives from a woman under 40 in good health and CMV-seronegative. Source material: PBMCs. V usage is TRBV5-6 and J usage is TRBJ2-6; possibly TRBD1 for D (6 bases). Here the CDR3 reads CASGHIQGLSGANVLTF. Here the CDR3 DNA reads TGTGCCAGCGGACACATCCAGGGGCTCTCTGGGGCCAACGTCCTGACTTTC.